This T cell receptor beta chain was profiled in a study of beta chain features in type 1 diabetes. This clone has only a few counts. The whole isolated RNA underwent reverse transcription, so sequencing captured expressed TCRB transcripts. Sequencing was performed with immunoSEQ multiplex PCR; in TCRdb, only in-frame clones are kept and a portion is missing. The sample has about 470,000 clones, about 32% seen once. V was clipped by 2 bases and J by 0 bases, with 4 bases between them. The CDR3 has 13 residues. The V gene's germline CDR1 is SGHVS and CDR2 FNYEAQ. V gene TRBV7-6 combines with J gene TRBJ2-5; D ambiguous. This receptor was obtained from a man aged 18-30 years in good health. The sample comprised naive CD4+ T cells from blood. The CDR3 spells CASSLPNQETQYF. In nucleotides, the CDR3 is TGTGCCAGCAGCTTACCCAACCAAGAGACCCAGTACTTC. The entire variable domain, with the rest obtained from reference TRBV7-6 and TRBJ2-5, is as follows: GAGVSQSPRYKVTKRGQDVALRCDPISGHVSLYWYRQALGQGPEFLTYFNYEAQQDKSGLPNDRFSAERPEGSISTLTIQRTEQRDSAMYRCASSLPNQETQYFGPGTRLLVL.